This T cell receptor beta chain emerged from a study of CD8 T cells in Susac syndrome. TCR beta sequences were obtained from blood CD8+ and CD4+ T cells. The authors reverse transcribed roughly 0.5 to 1 ug RNA with random hexamers. Amplification of TCR beta CDR3 across 54 Vbeta and 13 Jbeta was performed with immunoSEQ multiplex PCR. TCRdb fed the immunoSEQ multiplex PCR reads into MiXCR, producing one record per CDR3 protein. The sample records 400,000 to 550,000 distinct CDR3 sequences, 85% being singletons. This CDR3 contains 15 residues. Germline V lookup: CDR1 SQVTM, CDR2 ANQGSEA. V trimming: 3 bases; J trimming: 2 bases; junction bases outside the gene matches: 7.

Sequencing was carried out using CD8+ T cells from PBMCs. V is TRBV29-1 and J is TRBJ2-1; 7 positions match TRBD1. This clonotype originated in a human donor with multiple sclerosis. For the CDR3, the DNA is TGCAGCGTTGAGGAGGCAGGGGGTCCCTACAATGAGCAGTTCTTC. Translation: CSVEEAGGPYNEQFF.